One sample yielded the 7 T cell receptor beta chains listed below, sequenced in a study of vaccination effects on CD4 cells after COVID-19. Sequencing was performed with immunoSEQ multiplex PCR; in TCRdb, only in-frame clones are kept and a portion is missing. This sample yields about 73,000 clones, of which about 70% are seen a single time; 2.5% to 3% belongs to the top ten. Their target antigens are unknown. Using viral peptide pools, the ViraFEST assay grew out antigen-specific CD4+ T cells prior to sequencing. Investigators separated out CD4+ T cells once 9 to 11 days of culture had passed. The vaccine recipients had no prior SARS-CoV-2 infection, with negative nucleocapsid antibodies. The source was CD4+ T cells from PBMCs cultured with HCoV-NL63 spike peptides, collected before COVID-19 vaccination. These receptors originate from a human donor who received a COVID-19 vaccine.

The chain recombines TRBV4-3 with TRBJ1-6; 10 nucleotides align to TRBD1. The CDR3 length is 13 residues. V lost 3 bases to trimming and J lost 10 bases; unmatched junction nucleotides: 0. Germline CDR1 LGHNA, CDR2 YSLEER. The CDR3 region is CASSQGQGSPLHF. The CDR3, as DNA: TGCGCCAGCAGCCAGGGACAGGGGTCACCCCTCCACTTT.

The chain employs TRBV7-2 and TRBJ2-1; D may be TRBD2 (6 bases). V lost 4 bases and J 7 bases, leaving 17 bases between the germline ends. There are 15 residues in the CDR3. Germline loops: CDR1 SGHTA, CDR2 FQGNSA. Here the CDR3 reads CASSYDSTRGNEQFF. CDR3 bases: TGTGCCAGCAGCTACGACTCGACTCGGGGGAATGAGCAGTTCTTC. Full variable domain (rest looked up from reference TRBV7-2 and TRBJ2-1): GAGVSQSPSNKVTEKGKDVELRCDPISGHTALYWYRQSLGQGLEFLIYFQGNSAPDKSGLPSDRFSAERTGGSVSTLTIQRTQQEDSAVYLCASSYDSTRGNEQFFGPGTRLTVL.

The chain is built from TRBV19 and TRBJ1-2; D not resolved. This CDR3 is built from 13 residues. V lost 10 bases and J 2 bases, leaving 14 bases between the germline ends. Germline CDR1 and CDR2: LNHDA and SQIVND (reference sequence). This CDR3 reads CATTGLSNYGYTF. The CDR3 DNA is TGTGCCACCACGGGCCTATCGAACTATGGCTACACCTTC.

This clone was detected a few times. This chain joins TRBV28 and TRBJ1-4; D is ambiguous. V was clipped by 6 bases and J by 3 bases, with 14 bases between them. The CDR3 is made up of 15 amino acids. The germline gives CDR1 MDHEN, CDR2 SYDVKM. The CDR3 loop reads CASSDPDIPNEKLFF. DNA of the CDR3: TGTGCCAGCAGCGACCCGGATATTCCTAATGAAAAACTGTTTTTT. Drawing the rest from reference TRBV28 and TRBJ1-4, the complete variable domain is DVKVTQSSRYLVKRTGEKVFLECVQDMDHENMFWYRQDPGLGLRLIYFSYDVKMKEKGDIPEGYSVSREKKERFSLILESASTNQTSMYLCASSDPDIPNEKLFFGSGTQLSVL.

CDR3 region: CASSQGSTNEKLFF. CDR3 nucleotides: TGTGCCAGCTCACAGGGTTCAACTAATGAAAAACTGTTTTTT. This chain connects TRBV18 to TRBJ1-4, with no clear D. The germline V gene encodes CDR1 KGHSH and CDR2 LQKENI. Trimming removed 4 bases from V and 0 bases from J, with 6 bases in between. The CDR3 is 14 residues long. The full variable domain, completed using reference TRBV18 and TRBJ1-4, is NAGVMQNPRHLVRRRGQEARLRCSPMKGHSHVYWYRQLPEEGLKFMVYLQKENIIDESGMPKERFSAEFPKEGPSILRIQQVVRGDSAAYFCASSQGSTNEKLFFGSGTQLSVL.

The V call is TRBV30, the J call TRBJ1-4, with D possibly matching TRBD1 (6 bases). The CDR3 contains 11 residues. Between the trimmed V and J ends, which lost 0 bases and 16 bases, there was a span of 12 bases. The germline gives CDR1 GTSNPN, CDR2 SVGIG (reference sequence). CDR3 sequence reads: CAWSVRDTEFF. CDR3 in DNA: TGTGCCTGGAGTGTACGGGACACGGAGTTTTTT.

V and J are TRBV7-3 and TRBJ2-5; 7 bases line up with TRBD1. The CDR3 has 15 amino acids. V lost 2 bases and J lost 4; bases outside the gene matches: 7. In germline, CDR1 is SGHTA, CDR2 FQGTGA. The CDR3: CASSLQGQYAETQYF. CDR3 nucleotides: TGTGCCAGCAGCTTACAGGGACAGTACGCAGAGACCCAGTACTTC.